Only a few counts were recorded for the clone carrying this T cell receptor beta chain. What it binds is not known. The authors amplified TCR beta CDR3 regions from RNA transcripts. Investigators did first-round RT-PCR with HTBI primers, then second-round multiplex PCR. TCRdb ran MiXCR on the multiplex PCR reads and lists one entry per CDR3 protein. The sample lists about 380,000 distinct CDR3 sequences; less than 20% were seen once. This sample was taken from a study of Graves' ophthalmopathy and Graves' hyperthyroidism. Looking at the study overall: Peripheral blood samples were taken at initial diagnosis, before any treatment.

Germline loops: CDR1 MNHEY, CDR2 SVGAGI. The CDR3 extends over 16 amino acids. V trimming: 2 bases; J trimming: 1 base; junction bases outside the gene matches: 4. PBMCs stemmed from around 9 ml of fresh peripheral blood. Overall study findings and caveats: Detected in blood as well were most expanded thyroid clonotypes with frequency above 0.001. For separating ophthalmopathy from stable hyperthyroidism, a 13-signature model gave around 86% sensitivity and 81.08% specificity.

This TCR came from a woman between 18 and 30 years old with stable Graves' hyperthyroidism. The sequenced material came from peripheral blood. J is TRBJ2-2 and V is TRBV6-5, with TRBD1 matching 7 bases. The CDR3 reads CASSYRGQRNTGELFF. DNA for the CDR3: TGTGCCAGCAGTTACCGGGGACAGAGGAACACCGGGGAGCTGTTTTTT.